Following are 25 T cell receptor beta chains from one sample sequenced in a study of human T cells and chemical hapten exposure. Time point here: patch test 1, 2 weeks after DPC sensitization. Specified treatment: therapeutic diphenylcyclopropenone sensitization with weekly scalp DPC. TCRdb independently ran MiXCR on the RACE reads; one entry per CDR3 protein. The repertoire holds around 110,000 distinct CDR3 sequences, with about 12% as singletons. Sequencing used whole blood, obtained in connection with sensitization to the hapten diphenylcyclopropenone (DPC). The receptors stem from a woman between 50 and 59 years old with alopecia areata. Some clones in this sample may be carry-over from other donors' samples.

This clonotype was counted ten times or more. CDR3 nucleotide sequence: TGTGCCAGCTCACTAGCTACGGACAGGGGCGGGTATGGCTACACCTTC. Protein sequence: CASSLATDRGGYGYTF. The chain has TRBV18 and TRBJ1-2; 9 bases match TRBD1. Germline CDR1 reads KGHSH; CDR2 reads LQKENI. The CDR3 loop spans 16 amino acids. V shed 4 bases and J 5 bases; nucleotides not matched to a gene: 11.

This clonotype occurred a few times. V usage is TRBV7-2 and J usage is TRBJ2-3, with D possibly TRBD2 on 5 matching bases. The CDR3 has 17 amino acids. Trimming took 4 bases from V and 0 from J, leaving 17 bases between them. CDR1 is SGHTA, CDR2 FQGNSA, per germline. This CDR3 reads CASSSRRTRPSTDTQYF. The DNA for the CDR3 is TGTGCCAGCAGCTCACGGAGGACTCGCCCTAGCACAGATACGCAGTATTTT.

This clonotype has more than one count but fewer than ten. This rearrangement joins TRBV6-5 to TRBJ1-1; D is possibly TRBD1 (5 bases). Germline V gene sequence: CDR1 MNHEY, CDR2 SVGAGI. V was clipped by 0 bases and J by 7 bases, with 15 bases between them. This CDR3 contains 15 residues. DNA for the CDR3: TGTGCCAGCAGTTACTCTCCGACAGCCGACAGTGAAGCTTTCTTT. This sequence encodes CASSYSPTADSEAFF.

This clonotype was seen repeatedly, ten times or more. This chain connects TRBV12-3 or TRBV12-4 to TRBJ1-2; D not certain. The CDR3 runs to 13 residues. The ends were cut back, 3 bases at V and 5 bases at J, with 10 bases in the middle. In nucleotides, the CDR3 is TGTGCCAGCAGTTTGCAACCACTTTATGGCTACACCTTC. Protein sequence: CASSLQPLYGYTF.

This clonotype was counted many times. The rearrangement uses TRBV18 and TRBJ1-6; 12 bases line up with TRBD1. V lost 3 bases, J lost 7 bases, and 7 bases stayed unmatched. This CDR3 is built from 17 residues. Germline lookup yields CDR1 KGHSH and CDR2 LQKENI. This chain's CDR3 is CASSPPGQGATNSPLHF. CDR3 sequence (DNA): TGTGCCAGCTCACCTCCGGGACAGGGGGCGACGAATTCACCCCTCCACTTT.

V is TRBV20-1 and J is TRBJ1-3, with TRBD1 matching over 7 bases. Germline V gene sequence: CDR1 DFQATT, CDR2 SNEGSKA (reference sequence). J lost 4 bases, V lost 6 bases, and 6 bases had no gene match. This CDR3 region has 13 residues. CDR3 sequence (DNA): TGCAGTGCGCCCGGGACAGCCGGAAACACCATATATTTT. This sequence encodes CSAPGTAGNTIYF.

This clonotype was detected only a few times. V and J are TRBV11-2 and TRBJ1-4; D is uncertain. The germline gives CDR1 SGHAT, CDR2 FQNNGV. Trimming left V 4 bases short and J 8 bases short, with 11 bases between. The CDR3 is 13 amino acids. As DNA, the CDR3 is TGTGCCAGCAGCTCGACCCCTGGCGAAAAACTGTTTTTT. Translating it yields CASSSTPGEKLFF.

The V and J genes are TRBV7-6 and TRBJ2-2, with 7 bases fitting TRBD1. The CDR3 is 15 residues long. V lost 4 bases to trimming and J lost 0 bases; unmatched junction nucleotides: 2. Germline V CDR1 and CDR2: SGHVS, FNYEAQ. The CDR3: CASSSQGTNTGELFF. The CDR3 bases are TGTGCCAGCAGCTCACAGGGGACGAACACCGGGGAGCTGTTTTTT. Full variable domain (missing parts from reference TRBV7-6 and TRBJ2-2): GAGVSQSPRYKVTKRGQDVALRCDPISGHVSLYWYRQALGQGPEFLTYFNYEAQQDKSGLPNDRFSAERPEGSISTLTIQRTEQRDSAMYRCASSSQGTNTGELFFGEGSRLTVL.

This clonotype was seen ten or more times. V is TRBV28 and J is TRBJ2-4; possible D gene TRBD1, 6 bases. CDR1 MDHEN and CDR2 SYDVKM come from the germline V gene. V gave up 3 bases and J gave up 2 bases, with 14 bases separating them. The length of the CDR3 is 16 residues. The CDR3 nucleotides are TGTGCCAGCAGTTTCGTAACAGGGTTGACCAAAAACATTCAGTACTTC. The encoded protein is CASSFVTGLTKNIQYF.

V usage is TRBV21-1 and J usage is TRBJ2-1; the DNA was not used to check the table's D call, TRBD2. TRBV21-1 is classified as a pseudogene. This CDR3 comprises 18 residues. The CDR3 spells CASSKEESASGRAHEQFF. Here the CDR3 DNA reads TGTGCCAGCAGCAAAGAAGAATCGGCTAGCGGGAGGGCCCACGAGCAGTTCTTC.

The chain uses TRBV7-2 and TRBJ2-1, with 15 bases lining up with TRBD2. In germline, CDR1 is SGHTA, CDR2 FQGNSA. CDR3 length: 18 amino acids. The junction had 10 bases not matched to a gene; V was cut back by 6 bases and J by 4 bases. The CDR3: CASRTGTSGGKPYNEQFF. CDR3 DNA sequence: TGTGCCAGCAGGACCGGGACTAGCGGGGGGAAACCTTACAATGAGCAGTTCTTC.

In this sample, this clonotype turned up many times. This chain joins TRBV7-9 and TRBJ2-3, with unresolved D. This CDR3 region has 15 residues. Germline V CDR1 and CDR2: SEHNR, FQNEAQ (reference sequence). The V and J ends lost 2 bases and 1 base respectively, with 10 bases between them. CDR3 DNA sequence: TGTGCCAGCAGCTTACCCGAATCAGGCACAGATACGCAGTATTTT. Translating it yields CASSLPESGTDTQYF. The entire variable domain, with the rest obtained from reference TRBV7-9 and TRBJ2-3, is as follows: DTGVSQNPRHKITKRGQNVTFRCDPISEHNRLYWYRQTLGQGPEFLTYFQNEAQLEKSRLLSDRFSAERPKGSFSTLEIQRTEQGDSAMYLCASSLPESGTDTQYFGPGTRLTVL.

This clonotype was seen more than once but under ten times. The V call is TRBV20-1, the J call TRBJ1-1; D uncertain. The CDR3 has 15 residues. With 1 base removed from V and 0 bases from J, the gap between germline ends came to 12 bases. Germline lookup yields CDR1 DFQATT and CDR2 SNEGSKA (reference sequence). Here the CDR3 reads CSARVRSRMNTEAFF. The CDR3 region has the DNA TGCAGTGCTAGAGTAAGGTCCCGAATGAACACTGAAGCTTTCTTT.

This clonotype was detected a few times. The gene calls are TRBV29-1 and TRBJ2-7; 9 bases line up with TRBD1. This CDR3 comprises 13 residues. After removal of 4 bases from V and 7 bases from J, the junction contained 8 bases not matched to a gene. The germline V gene has CDR1 SQVTM and CDR2 ANQGSEA. In DNA, the CDR3 is TGCAGCGTTGGCACAGGGGGCCTGGGAGAGCAGTACTTC. Its protein is CSVGTGGLGEQYF.

CDR3 residues: CASSYSMLRLSNQPQHF. As DNA, the CDR3 is TGTGCCAGCAGTTACTCGATGTTAAGGCTTAGCAATCAGCCCCAGCATTTT. This chain links TRBV6-6 with TRBJ1-5; D is ambiguous. Germline CDR1 reads MNHNY; CDR2 reads SVGAGI (reference sequence). The CDR3 sequence is 17 residues long. Between the trimmed V and J ends, which lost 0 bases and 0 bases, there was a span of 12 bases.

This clonotype was seen at least ten times. The rearrangement uses TRBV7-8 and TRBJ2-4; 8 positions match TRBD1. Germline CDR1 and CDR2: SGHVS and FQNEAQ. The CDR3 extends over 16 amino acids. J was trimmed by 4 bases and V by 5 bases; bases with no gene match: 10. The CDR3 region has the DNA TGTGCCAGCAGCATTCCCCACCGGGACAGGAAAAACATTCAGTACTTC. Protein product: CASSIPHRDRKNIQYF.

The rearrangement uses TRBV14 and TRBJ1-2; D is uncertain. Germline CDR1 reads SGHDN; CDR2 reads FVKESK. The CDR3 totals 15 residues. The ends were cut back, 0 bases at V and 4 bases at J, with 12 bases in the middle. The CDR3 loop is CASSQDSDGFYGYTF. The CDR3 DNA reads as TGTGCCAGCAGCCAAGATTCGGACGGCTTCTATGGCTACACCTTC. Based on the CDR3 plus reference TRBV14 and TRBJ1-2, the full variable domain is EAGVTQFPSHSVIEKGQTVTLRCDPISGHDNLYWYRRVMGKEIKFLLHFVKESKQDESGMPNNRFLAERTGGTYSTLKVQPAELEDSGVYFCASSQDSDGFYGYTFGSGTRLTVV.

At least ten counts were recorded for this clonotype. The CDR3 sequence: CASSRSIQSFNQPQHF. In DNA form, the CDR3 reads TGTGCCAGCAGCCGAAGTATTCAGAGTTTCAATCAGCCCCAGCATTTT. V and J are TRBV7-2 and TRBJ1-5, with D uncertain. The CDR3 has 16 residues. Trimming cost V 5 bases and J 3 bases, with 17 bases left between them. Germline-derived CDR1 and CDR2 are SGHTA and FQGNSA.

This clonotype was seen at least ten times. V gene TRBV6-2 or TRBV6-3 combines with J gene TRBJ1-1; D is unresolved. The CDR3 length is 15 residues. CDR1 and CDR2 (germline): MNHEY, SVGEGT. V was trimmed by 2 bases and J by 4 bases, leaving 14 bases between them. CDR3 protein: CASSYRGLGSTEAFF. CDR3 nucleotide sequence: TGTGCCAGCAGTTACCGTGGGCTAGGGAGCACTGAAGCTTTCTTT.

This clonotype was seen repeatedly, ten times or more. The chain combines TRBV7-9 with TRBJ1-4; D remains ambiguous. The CDR3 consists of 15 residues. Trimming took 3 bases from V and 3 from J, leaving 11 bases between them. Germline-derived CDR1 and CDR2 are SEHNR and FQNEAQ (reference sequence). CDR3 amino acids: CASSFNREPNEKLFF. CDR3 DNA sequence: TGTGCCAGCAGCTTCAATAGGGAACCTAATGAAAAACTGTTTTTT.

This clonotype was found many times. The chain carries TRBV29-1 and TRBJ2-7; 7 bases are a match to TRBD2. V was pared by 3 bases and J by 4 bases, with 9 bases of the junction left unmatched. The CDR3 has 14 residues. Germline CDR1 and CDR2: SQVTM and ANQGSEA. The CDR3 region is CSVEFGGRAYEQYF. The CDR3 bases are TGCAGCGTTGAGTTCGGGGGGAGGGCATACGAGCAGTACTTC.

A few counts support this clonotype. The chain uses TRBV10-2 and TRBJ2-3; 8 bases align to TRBD2. The V gene's germline CDR1 is WSHSY and CDR2 SAAADI. Trimming removed 3 bases from V and 1 base from J; junction bases left unmatched: 3. This CDR3 has 15 residues. Here the CDR3 reads CASSDRAGGTDTQYF. The CDR3 region has the DNA TGCGCCAGCAGTGACAGAGCGGGGGGCACAGATACGCAGTATTTT.

This clonotype has a count of ten or more. This sequence joins TRBV10-2 and TRBJ2-3; 8 nucleotides align to TRBD2. The V and J ends lost 7 bases and 1 base, in that order; junction bases with no gene match: 7. The CDR3 spans 15 residues. Per the germline V gene, CDR1 is WSHSY and CDR2 is SAAADI. Here the CDR3 DNA reads TGCGCCAGCAACCTACTAGCGGACCGCACAGATACGCAGTATTTT. Amino acid sequence: CASNLLADRTDTQYF.

This clonotype was counted between two and nine times. V gene TRBV18 combines with J gene TRBJ2-7; 10 bases agree with TRBD2. The V and J ends lost 4 bases and 3 bases, in that order; junction bases with no gene match: 6. The germline CDR1 and CDR2 sequences are KGHSH and LQKENI. The CDR3 spans 15 residues. CDR3 protein: CASSRISSGGYEQYF. CDR3 nucleotides: TGTGCCAGCTCACGTATCTCTAGCGGGGGCTACGAGCAGTACTTC.

This clonotype was counted a few times. This chain connects TRBV24-1 to TRBJ2-1; maybe TRBD1 (5 bases). Per the germline V gene, CDR1 is KGHDR and CDR2 is SFDVKD. V lost 0 bases to trimming and J lost 3 bases, with 11 bases between them. The CDR3 is made up of 16 amino acids. The CDR3 DNA is TGTGCCACCAGTGATTTGAGGGGCTCACTCTACAATGAGCAGTTCTTC. Translation gives CATSDLRGSLYNEQFF.